The clone carrying this T cell receptor (beta chain) showed up just once. Its specificity is not known. As the sequencing template, cDNA was produced by extracting RNA and reverse transcribing it. Sequencing used immunoSEQ multiplex PCR; TCRdb keeps in-frame clones, though not all of them. The sample yields about 190,000 clones, roughly 70% seen once. CDR3 length: 14 amino acids. Germline CDR1 SEHNR, CDR2 FQNEAQ (reference sequence). Trimming left V 1 base short and J 6 bases short, with 11 bases between. This entry comes from a study of CD8+ T cells in alopecia areata. Study background: Treated individuals took tofacitinib by mouth, 5 to 10 mg twice daily. People stayed on tofacitinib for 6 to 18 months, then stopped the drug for 6 months. Scalp area affected, as a percentage, set the severity score of treated patients. The study, taken as a whole, reports: On tofacitinib, scalp and blood still held many of the expanded lesional clones.

Treatment defined: oral pan-JAK inhibitor, 5-10 mg twice daily. The rearrangement uses TRBV7-9 and TRBJ2-3; D is unresolved. The sequenced sample was CD4+ T cells sorted from blood, obtained between weeks 49 and 50, from a patient treated with tofacitinib. The sequence came from a human donor with alopecia areata. This chain's CDR3 is CASSLGTVGDTQYF. CDR3 bases: TGTGCCAGCAGCTTAGGGACGGTCGGGGATACGCAGTATTTT.